Listed below are T cell receptor beta chains from one sample, sequenced in a study of blood T cell repertoires in COVID-19. The protocol was immunoSEQ multiplex PCR, while the TCRdb copy is restricted to in-frame clones and leaves out a portion. The sample carries 190,000 or so clones, about 93% recorded once. The sequenced material came from peripheral blood. These receptors all come from a man aged 30-40 years with COVID-19, enrolled during active disease. The conserved cysteine and the conserved F or W are not part of the CDR3 here. The order of the fields is CDR3 protein, V gene.

CDR3aa: ATSRQGTRETQY
v_gene: TRBV15

CDR3aa: ASSLEGGPPYEQY
v_gene: TRBV5-1

CDR3aa: ASSQYTVGAEAF
v_gene: TRBV4-1

CDR3aa: ASSIIAGGYEQY
v_gene: TRBV19

CDR3aa: ASSEQAYNSPLH
v_gene: TRBV25-1

CDR3aa: ASSVNPLVTRAPDTQY
v_gene: TRBV9

CDR3aa: ASSESAGGYGYT
v_gene: TRBV6-1

CDR3aa: ASSISSAQGEKLF
v_gene: TRBV19

CDR3aa: SASEAGTWNTEAF
v_gene: TRBV20-1

CDR3aa: ASSLTGAGESQY
v_gene: TRBV7-3

CDR3aa: ASSKDRDQPQH
v_gene: TRBV7-9

CDR3aa: ASSYSDRQNTEAF
v_gene: TRBV6-6

CDR3aa: ASSHRGYQETQY
v_gene: TRBV3-1/TRBV3-2

CDR3aa: ASSQVAARGIGSPLH
v_gene: TRBV4-1

CDR3aa: ASSLTGQGYGYT
v_gene: TRBV5-4

CDR3aa: ASSQVGQGAAYEQY
v_gene: TRBV3-1/TRBV3-2

CDR3aa: AWSPGDRRYGYT
v_gene: TRBV30

CDR3aa: ASRAGANTDTQY
v_gene: TRBV5-1

CDR3aa: ASSILGTGLRSPLH
v_gene: TRBV5-6

CDR3aa: ASRGTGEGYT
v_gene: TRBV27

CDR3aa: ATSDLRDNTNTEAF
v_gene: TRBV24-1

CDR3aa: ASSLVRTYGEKLF
v_gene: TRBV7-9

CDR3aa: AWSVSGGIYEKLF
v_gene: TRBV30